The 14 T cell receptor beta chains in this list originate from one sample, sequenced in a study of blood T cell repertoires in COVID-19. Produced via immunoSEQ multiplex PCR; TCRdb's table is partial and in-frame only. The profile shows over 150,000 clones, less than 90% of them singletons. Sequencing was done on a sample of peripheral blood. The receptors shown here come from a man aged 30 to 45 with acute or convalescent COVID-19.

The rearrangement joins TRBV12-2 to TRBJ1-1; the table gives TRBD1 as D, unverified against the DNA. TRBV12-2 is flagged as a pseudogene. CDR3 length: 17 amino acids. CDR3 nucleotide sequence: TGTGCAAGTCGCTCCCCCCCTTACGGGACAGGCGACACTGAAGCTTTCTTT. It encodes CASRSPPYGTGDTEAFF.

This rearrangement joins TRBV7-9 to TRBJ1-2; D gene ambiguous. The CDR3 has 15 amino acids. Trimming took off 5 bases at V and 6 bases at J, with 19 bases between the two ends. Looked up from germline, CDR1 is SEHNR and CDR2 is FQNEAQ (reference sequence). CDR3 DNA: TGTGCCAGCAGCCGCGTTCGGGGTGCTGGAGATGGCTACACCTTC. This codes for CASSRVRGAGDGYTF.

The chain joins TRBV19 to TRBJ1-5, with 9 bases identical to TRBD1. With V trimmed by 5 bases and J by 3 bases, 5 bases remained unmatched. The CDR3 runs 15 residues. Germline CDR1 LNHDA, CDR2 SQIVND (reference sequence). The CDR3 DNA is TGTGCCAGTAGTTTGACAGGGGGGACCAATCAGCCCCAGCATTTT. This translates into CASSLTGGTNQPQHF.

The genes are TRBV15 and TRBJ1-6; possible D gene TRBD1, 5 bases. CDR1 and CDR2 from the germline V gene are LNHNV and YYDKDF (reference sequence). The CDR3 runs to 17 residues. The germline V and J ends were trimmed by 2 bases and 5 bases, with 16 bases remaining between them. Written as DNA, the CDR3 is TGTGCCACCAGCAGAACCTTGGCGGGGCTCGATAATTCACCCCTCCACTTT. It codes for CATSRTLAGLDNSPLHF. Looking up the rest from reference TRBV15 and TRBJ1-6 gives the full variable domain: DAMVIQNPRYQVTQFGKPVTLSCSQTLNHNVMYWYQQKSSQAPKLLFHYYDKDFNNEADTPDNFQSRRPNTSFCFLDIRSPGLGDTAMYLCATSRTLAGLDNSPLHFGNGTRLTVT.

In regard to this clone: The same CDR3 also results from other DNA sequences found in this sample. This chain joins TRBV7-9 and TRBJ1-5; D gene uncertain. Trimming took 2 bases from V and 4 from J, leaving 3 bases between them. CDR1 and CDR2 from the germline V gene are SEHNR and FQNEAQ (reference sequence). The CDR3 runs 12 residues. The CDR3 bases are TGTGCCAGCAGCTTACCTAATCAGCCCCAGCATTTT. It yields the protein CASSLPNQPQHF.

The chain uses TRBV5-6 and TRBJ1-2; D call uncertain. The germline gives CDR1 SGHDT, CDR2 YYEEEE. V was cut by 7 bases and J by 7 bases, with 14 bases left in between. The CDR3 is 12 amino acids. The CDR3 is CASAQEVGGYTF. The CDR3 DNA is TGTGCCAGCGCTCAAGAGGTTGGTGGCTACACCTTC. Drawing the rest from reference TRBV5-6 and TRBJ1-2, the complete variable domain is DAGVTQSPTHLIKTRGQQVTLRCSPKSGHDTVSWYQQALGQGPQFIFQYYEEEERQRGNFPDRFSGHQFPNYSSELNVNALLLGDSALYLCASAQEVGGYTFGSGTRLTVV.

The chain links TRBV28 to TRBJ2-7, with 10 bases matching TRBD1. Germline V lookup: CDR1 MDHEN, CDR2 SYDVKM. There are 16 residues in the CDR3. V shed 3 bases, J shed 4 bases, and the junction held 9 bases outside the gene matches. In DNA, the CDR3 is TGTGCCAGCAGTTTCCTGACAGGGGGCGTCTTGTACGAGCAGTACTTC. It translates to CASSFLTGGVLYEQYF.

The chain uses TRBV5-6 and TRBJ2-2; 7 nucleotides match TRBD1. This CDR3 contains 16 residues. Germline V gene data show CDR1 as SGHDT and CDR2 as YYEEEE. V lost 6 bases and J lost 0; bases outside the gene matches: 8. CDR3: CASKTGVAANTGELFF. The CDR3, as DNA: TGTGCCAGCAAAACAGGGGTGGCGGCGAACACCGGGGAGCTGTTTTTT.

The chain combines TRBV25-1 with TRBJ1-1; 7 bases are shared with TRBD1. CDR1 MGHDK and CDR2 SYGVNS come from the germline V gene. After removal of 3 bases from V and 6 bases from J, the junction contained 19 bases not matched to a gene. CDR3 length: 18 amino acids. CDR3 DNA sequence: TGTGCCAGCAGTGAGAATAGGGGGCCCCGTGGATCGAGAGCTGAAGCTTTCTTT. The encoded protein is CASSENRGPRGSRAEAFF.

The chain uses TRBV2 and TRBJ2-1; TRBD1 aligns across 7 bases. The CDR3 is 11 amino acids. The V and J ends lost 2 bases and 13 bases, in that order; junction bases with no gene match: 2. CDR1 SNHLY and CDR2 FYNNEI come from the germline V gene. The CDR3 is CASSEPGGQFF. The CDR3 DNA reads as TGTGCCAGCAGTGAACCAGGGGGTCAGTTCTTC. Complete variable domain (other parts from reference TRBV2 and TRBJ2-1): EPEVTQTPSHQVTQMGQEVILRCVPISNHLYFYWYRQILGQKVEFLVSFYNNEISEKSEIFDDQFSVERPDGSNFTLKIRSTKLEDSAMYFCASSEPGGQFFGPGTRLTVL.

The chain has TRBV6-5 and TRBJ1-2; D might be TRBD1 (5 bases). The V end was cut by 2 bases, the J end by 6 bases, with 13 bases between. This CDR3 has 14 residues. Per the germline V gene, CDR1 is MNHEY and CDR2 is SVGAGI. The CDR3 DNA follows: TGTGCCAGCAGTTACCGACTTGAGGACAATGGCTACACCTTC. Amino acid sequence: CASSYRLEDNGYTF.

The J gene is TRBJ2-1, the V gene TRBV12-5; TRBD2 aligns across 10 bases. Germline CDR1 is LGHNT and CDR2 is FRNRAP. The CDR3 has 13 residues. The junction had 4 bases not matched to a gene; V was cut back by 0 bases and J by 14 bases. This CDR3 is CASGLVSGGAEFF. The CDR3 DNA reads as TGTGCTAGTGGTTTGGTAAGCGGGGGGGCGGAGTTCTTC.

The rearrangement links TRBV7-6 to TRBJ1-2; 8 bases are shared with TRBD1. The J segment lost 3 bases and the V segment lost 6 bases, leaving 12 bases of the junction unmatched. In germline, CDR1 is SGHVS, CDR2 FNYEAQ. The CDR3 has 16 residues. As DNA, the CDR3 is TGTGCCAGCAGACGGACAGGGTGGAGTTTTGACTATGGCTACACCTTC. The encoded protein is CASRRTGWSFDYGYTF.

The CDR3 loop is CASSSRSSANEKLFF. CDR3 nucleotides: TGTGCCAGCAGCTCAAGGAGTTCAGCTAATGAAAAACTGTTTTTT. This chain connects TRBV11-2 to TRBJ1-4; D is unresolved. The CDR3 is made up of 15 amino acids. CDR1 is SGHAT and CDR2 is FQNNGV in the germline V gene. The germline V and J ends were trimmed by 4 bases and 3 bases, with 12 bases remaining between them.